The clone carrying this T cell receptor (beta chain) was seen once. Profiled with immunoSEQ multiplex PCR; TCRdb holds only in-frame clones, not every one. The sample has roughly 34,000 clones, over 85% seen once; the top ten hold 3% to 4%. The record originates from a study of T cell changes during pregnancy in multiple sclerosis. The sequence was obtained from a female donor with multiple sclerosis, enrolled in a pregnancy study. The sequences come from CD8+ T cells from peripheral blood mononuclear cells, collected in the third trimester of pregnancy.

DNA for the CDR3: TGCGCCAGCAGCCAAGAATCAGCGGGGGGAACAGATACGCAGTATTTT. As protein: CASSQESAGGTDTQYF. The chain links TRBV4-3 to TRBJ2-3; 9 bases map to TRBD2. This CDR3 has 16 residues. V shed 0 bases and J 3 bases; nucleotides not matched to a gene: 4. Looked up from germline, CDR1 is LGHNA and CDR2 is YSLEER.